The clone carrying this T cell receptor (beta chain) was found a few times. Its target is unknown. Library preparation followed earlier protocols using designated TCR primers. TCRdb fed the PCR reads into MiXCR, producing one record per CDR3 protein. The repertoire holds hundreds of thousands of distinct CDR3 sequences, less than 30% seen once, with about 0.78% in the top ten. The sample originates from a study of molecular identifiers for immune sequencing clone quantification. Turning to the study itself: Replicate experiments divided RNA from around 18,000 or 91,000 naive CD8 cells into five parts and sequenced four. Study-level findings and limits: Spike-in Jurkat TCR RNA from a single cell reportedly registered among 900,000 to 1,000,000 naive cells.

The CDR3 length is 16 residues. Germline V gene data show CDR1 as MNHEY and CDR2 as SVGAGI. J lost 4 bases, V lost 8 bases, and 15 bases had no gene match. The authors gated naive CD8 T cells as CD8+CD4-CCR7+CD45RA+ for sorting. The sample consisted of naive CD8+ T cells from blood, with Jurkat cell RNA spiked in. The sample's subset: FACS-sorted CD8+CD4-CCR7+CD45RA+ naive T cells. The receptor was derived from a human donor in good health. Some libraries in this study had Jurkat cell RNA spiked in. The chain links TRBV6-5 to TRBJ2-7; 9 positions match TRBD2. The CDR3 coding sequence is TGTGCCAGCTCCAGAATCGGTAGCGGGGGTTTATACGAGCAGTACTTC. It codes for CASSRIGSGGLYEQYF.